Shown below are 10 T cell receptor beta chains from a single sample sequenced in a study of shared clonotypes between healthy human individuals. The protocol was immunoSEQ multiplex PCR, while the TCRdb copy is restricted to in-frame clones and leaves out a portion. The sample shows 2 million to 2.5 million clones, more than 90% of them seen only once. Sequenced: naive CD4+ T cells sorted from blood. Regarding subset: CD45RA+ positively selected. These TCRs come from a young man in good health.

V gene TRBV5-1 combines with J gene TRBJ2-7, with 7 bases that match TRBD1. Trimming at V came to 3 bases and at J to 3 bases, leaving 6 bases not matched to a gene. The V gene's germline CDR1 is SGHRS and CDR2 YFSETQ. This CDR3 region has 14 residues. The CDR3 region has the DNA TGCGCCAGCAGCTCAAGGGGGCCGGACTACGAGCAGTACTTC. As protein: CASSSRGPDYEQYF.

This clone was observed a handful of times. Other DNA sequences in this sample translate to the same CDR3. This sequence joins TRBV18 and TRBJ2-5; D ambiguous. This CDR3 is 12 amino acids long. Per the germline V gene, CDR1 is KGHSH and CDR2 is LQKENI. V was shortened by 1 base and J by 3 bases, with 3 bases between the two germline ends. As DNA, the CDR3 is TGTGCCAGCTCACCACGAGAAGAGACCCAGTACTTC. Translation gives CASSPREETQYF.

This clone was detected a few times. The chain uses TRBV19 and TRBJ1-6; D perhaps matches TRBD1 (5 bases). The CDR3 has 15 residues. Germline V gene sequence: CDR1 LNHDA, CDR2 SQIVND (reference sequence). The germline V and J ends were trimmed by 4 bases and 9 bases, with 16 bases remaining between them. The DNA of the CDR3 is TGTGCCAGTAGTAATTTCGGGGGTGATAGTTCACCCCTCCACTTT. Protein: CASSNFGGDSSPLHF.

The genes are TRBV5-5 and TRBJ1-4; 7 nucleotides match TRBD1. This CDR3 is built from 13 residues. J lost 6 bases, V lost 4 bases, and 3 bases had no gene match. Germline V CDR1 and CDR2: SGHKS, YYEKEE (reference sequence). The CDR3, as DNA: TGTGCCAGCAGCAAAGGACAGGATGAAAAACTGTTTTTT. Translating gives CASSKGQDEKLFF.

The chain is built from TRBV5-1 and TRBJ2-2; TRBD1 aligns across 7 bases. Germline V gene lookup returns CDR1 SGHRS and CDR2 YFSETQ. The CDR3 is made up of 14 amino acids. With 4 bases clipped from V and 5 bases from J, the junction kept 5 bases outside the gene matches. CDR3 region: CASSHTQGTGELFF. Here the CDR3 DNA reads TGCGCCAGCAGCCACACACAGGGGACCGGGGAGCTGTTTTTT.

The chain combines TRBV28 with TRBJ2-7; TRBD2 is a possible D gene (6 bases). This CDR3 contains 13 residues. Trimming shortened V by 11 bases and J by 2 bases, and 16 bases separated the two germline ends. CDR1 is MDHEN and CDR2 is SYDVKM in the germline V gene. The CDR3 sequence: CAGGRTSPYEQYF. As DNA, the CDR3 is TGTGCCGGGGGGAGGACAAGCCCCTACGAGCAGTACTTC. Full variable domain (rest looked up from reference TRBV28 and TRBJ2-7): DVKVTQSSRYLVKRTGEKVFLECVQDMDHENMFWYRQDPGLGLRLIYFSYDVKMKEKGDIPEGYSVSREKKERFSLILESASTNQTSMYLCAGGRTSPYEQYFGPGTRLTVT.

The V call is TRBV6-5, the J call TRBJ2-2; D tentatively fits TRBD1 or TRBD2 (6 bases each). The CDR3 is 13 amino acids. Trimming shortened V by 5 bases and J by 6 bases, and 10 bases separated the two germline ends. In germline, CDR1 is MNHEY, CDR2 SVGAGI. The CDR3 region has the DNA TGTGCCAGCAGTACGGGGGCCCCCGGGGAGCTGTTTTTT. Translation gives CASSTGAPGELFF.

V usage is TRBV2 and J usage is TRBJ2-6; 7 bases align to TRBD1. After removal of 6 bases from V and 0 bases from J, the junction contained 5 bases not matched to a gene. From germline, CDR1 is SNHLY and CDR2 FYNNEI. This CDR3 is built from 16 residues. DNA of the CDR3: TGTGCCAGCAGCCCGACAGGGTCCTCTGGGGCCAACGTCCTGACTTTC. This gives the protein CASSPTGSSGANVLTF. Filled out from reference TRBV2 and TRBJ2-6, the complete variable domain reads EPEVTQTPSHQVTQMGQEVILRCVPISNHLYFYWYRQILGQKVEFLVSFYNNEISEKSEIFDDQFSVERPDGSNFTLKIRSTKLEDSAMYFCASSPTGSSGANVLTFGAGSRLTVL.

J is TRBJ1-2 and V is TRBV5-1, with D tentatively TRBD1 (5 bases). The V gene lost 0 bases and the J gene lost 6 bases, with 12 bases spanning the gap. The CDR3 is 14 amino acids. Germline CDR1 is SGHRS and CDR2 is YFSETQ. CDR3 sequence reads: CASSLAQGSHGYTF. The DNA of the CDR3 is TGCGCCAGCAGCTTGGCGCAGGGTAGCCATGGCTACACCTTC.

CDR3 DNA sequence: TGTGCCAGTAGTATGACCGAGAACACCGGGGAGCTGTTTTTT. Translated, it gives CASSMTENTGELFF. The chain employs TRBV19 and TRBJ2-2; D gene unclear. Germline V gene sequence: CDR1 LNHDA, CDR2 SQIVND (reference sequence). The CDR3 spans 14 residues. Trimming shortened V by 3 bases and J by 1 base, and 6 bases separated the two germline ends.